This T cell receptor beta chain was observed in a study of cytomegalovirus exposure and HLA in healthy donors. It was with 60 Vbeta and 13 Jbeta primers that the PCR ran. TCRdb's copy holds only in-frame clones and misses some; the assay was immunoSEQ multiplex PCR. This sample yields over 100,000 clones, of which approximately 70% are seen a single time; roughly 8% belongs to the top ten. Findings of the study overall: A later analysis found common viral pathogens apparently linked to several of the most significant clusters. Within an earlier analysis, most TCR beta V segments proved productive either about 90% or about 30% of the time. Analysis was performed later, and it showed HLA-associated TCR beta chains to be more clonally expanded than equally common others.

As regards this clone: The antigen is not known.

Germline V CDR1 and CDR2: SNHLY, FYNNEI. The CDR3 totals 16 residues. V was pared by 6 bases and J by 0 bases, with 18 bases between. This receptor was identified in a man aged 35 to 55 in good health and CMV-seronegative. Material: PBMCs. The chain recombines TRBV2 with TRBJ2-7, with D possibly matching TRBD1 (6 bases). CDR3 DNA sequence: TGTGCCAGCAGAGGAACAGGGATCGTAAGCTCCTACGAGCAGTACTTC. Encoded protein: CASRGTGIVSSYEQYF.